This T cell receptor (beta chain) is drawn from a study of beta chain features in type 1 diabetes. General study points: Moderate but significant shortening of TCRB CDR3s was recorded in all four CD4+ subsets from Type 1 diabetes patients.

Trimming took off 2 bases at V and 0 bases at J, with 5 bases between the two ends. Germline loops: CDR1 SGDLS, CDR2 YYNGEE. This CDR3 has 13 amino acids. Turning to this clone: Its specificity is not known.

Investigators reverse transcribed all isolated RNA, so they sequenced expressed TCRB transcripts. Only in-frame clones appear in the TCRdb table, and some are missing; sequencing was by immunoSEQ multiplex PCR. This table holds hundreds of thousands of clones, roughly 13% found once. Sample: naive CD4+ T cells from blood. The chain links TRBV9 to TRBJ2-5; D is unclear. The origin of this receptor is a man aged 18 to 29 with type 1 diabetes. The CDR3 is CASSVGYQETQYF. The CDR3 nucleotides are TGTGCCAGCAGCGTGGGGTACCAAGAGACCCAGTACTTC.